This T cell receptor (beta chain) was identified during a study of CD8+ T cells in alopecia areata. V was pared by 0 bases and J by 0 bases, with 17 bases between. Germline V gene data show CDR1 as MNHEY and CDR2 as SMNVEV (reference sequence). CDR3 length: 18 residues. Stated treatment: oral pan-JAK inhibitor, 5-10 mg twice daily. This clone showed up just a few times. Investigators isolated RNA and reverse transcribed it into cDNA to act as the sequencing template. Profiled with immunoSEQ multiplex PCR; TCRdb holds only in-frame clones, not every one. The table shows roughly 120,000 clones, with around 50% occurring only once.

The J gene is TRBJ1-1, the V gene TRBV27, with no clear D. The sample here was CD8+ T cells sorted from blood, taken at week 24, from a patient treated with tofacitinib. This clonotype was sampled from a human donor with alopecia areata. The CDR3 DNA sequence: TGTGCCAGCAGTTTATCCCTCGGGCCAAAGGGCATGAACACTGAAGCTTTCTTT. Protein sequence: CASSLSLGPKGMNTEAFF.